This TCR beta chain was recovered during a study of vaccination and CD4 T cells after COVID-19. As for this clonotype: Its target is not known.

V was clipped by 1 base and J by 5 bases, with 12 bases between them. This CDR3 region has 14 residues. The germline gives CDR1 DFQATT, CDR2 SNEGSKA (reference sequence). The Oncomine TCR Beta short-read assay sequenced DNA from cultured CD4+ T cells. TCRdb ran MiXCR on the PCR reads and lists one entry per CDR3 protein. The sample has more than 9,000 distinct CDR3 sequences; 20% to 25% are singletons. Noted treatment: approximately 10-day PBMC culture with coronavirus spike peptide pools or control peptides (ViraFEST assay). Study-level points and caveats: Only relatively few convalescent patients were studied, and early post-infection timepoints were not analyzed.

The chain uses TRBV20-1 and TRBJ1-5; a possible D gene is TRBD1 (6 bases). This clonotype was obtained from a human donor who received a COVID-19 vaccine. Sequences were derived from CD4+ T cells from blood, cultured in vitro, sampled before SARS-CoV-2 vaccination. For the CDR3, the DNA is TGCAGTGCTAGAGCCGGGGCAGGGGATCAGCCCCAGCATTTT. Protein product: CSARAGAGDQPQHF.